The table lists the clone carrying this TCR beta chain with a few counts. The antigen remains unidentified. It was template switching that added a universal primer site, and there were unique molecular identifiers on the cDNA. TCRdb itself ran the 5' RACE reads through MiXCR, one entry per CDR3 protein. Among approximately 550,000 distinct CDR3 sequences, about a fifth were seen once, and the ten largest hold around 0.47%. With V trimmed by 5 bases and J by 1 base, 7 bases remained unmatched. The CDR3 covers 14 residues. Germline V gene sequence: CDR1 DFQATT, CDR2 SNEGSKA (reference sequence). The data derive from a study of identical twins. General study results and limits: Low generation-probability sequences were in excess among twin-shared out-of-frame alpha sequences. Zero-insertion analyses were open to partial confounding by invariant MAIT and iNKT cells. Carriage of fewer insertions was seen in abundant cord blood beta clonotypes, whereas memory repertoires showed none.

Another study also made use of these data, one on yellow fever vaccine responses in identical twins.

The chain carries TRBV20-1 and TRBJ1-1; 7 bases are shared with TRBD1. Input material: CD4+ T cells sorted from blood. This clonotype was sampled from a woman aged 18-29 years in good health. CDR3 amino acids: CSAAATGRNTEAFF. CDR3 coding DNA: TGCAGTGCTGCCGCGACAGGGAGGAACACTGAAGCTTTCTTT.